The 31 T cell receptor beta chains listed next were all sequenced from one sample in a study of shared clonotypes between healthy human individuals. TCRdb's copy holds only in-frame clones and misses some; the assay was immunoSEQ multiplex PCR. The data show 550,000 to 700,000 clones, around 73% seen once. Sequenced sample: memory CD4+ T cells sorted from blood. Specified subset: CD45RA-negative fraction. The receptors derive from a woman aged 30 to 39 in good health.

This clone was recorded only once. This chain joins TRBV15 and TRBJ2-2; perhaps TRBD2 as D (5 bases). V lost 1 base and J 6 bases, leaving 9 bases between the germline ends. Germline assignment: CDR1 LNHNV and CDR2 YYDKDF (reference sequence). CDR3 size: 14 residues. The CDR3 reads CATSRGGSAGELFF. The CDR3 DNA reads TGTGCCACCAGCAGAGGAGGGAGCGCCGGGGAGCTGTTTTTT.

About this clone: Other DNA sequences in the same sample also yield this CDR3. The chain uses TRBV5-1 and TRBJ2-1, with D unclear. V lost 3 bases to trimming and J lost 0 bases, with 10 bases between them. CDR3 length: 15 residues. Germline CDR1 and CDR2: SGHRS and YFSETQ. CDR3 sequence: CASSSDTSSYNEQFF. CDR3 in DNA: TGCGCCAGCAGCTCTGACACAAGCTCCTACAATGAGCAGTTCTTC. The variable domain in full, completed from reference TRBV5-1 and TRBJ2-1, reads KAGVTQTPRYLIKTRGQQVTLSCSPISGHRSVSWYQQTPGQGLQFLFEYFSETQRNKGNFPGRFSGRQFSNSRSEMNVSTLELGDSALYLCASSSDTSSYNEQFFGPGTRLTVL.

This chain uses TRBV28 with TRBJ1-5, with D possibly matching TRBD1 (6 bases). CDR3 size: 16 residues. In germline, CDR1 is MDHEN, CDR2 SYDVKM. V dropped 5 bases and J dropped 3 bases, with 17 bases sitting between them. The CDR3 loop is CASSPQLGQNNQPQHF. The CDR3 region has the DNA TGTGCCAGCAGTCCCCAGCTCGGACAGAACAATCAGCCCCAGCATTTT.

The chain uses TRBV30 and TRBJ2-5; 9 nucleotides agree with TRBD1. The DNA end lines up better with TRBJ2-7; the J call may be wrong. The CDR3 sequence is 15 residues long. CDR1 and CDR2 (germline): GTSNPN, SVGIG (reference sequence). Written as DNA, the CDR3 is TGTGCCTGGAGTGAGGTAGGGACAGGGCGGTACGAGCAGTACTTC. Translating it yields CAWSEVGTGRYEQYF.

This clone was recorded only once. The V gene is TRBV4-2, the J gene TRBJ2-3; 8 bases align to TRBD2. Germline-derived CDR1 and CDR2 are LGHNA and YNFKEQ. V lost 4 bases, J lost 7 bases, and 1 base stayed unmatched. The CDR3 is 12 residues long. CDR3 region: CASSLSGNTQYF. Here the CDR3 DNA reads TGTGCCAGCAGCCTTAGCGGGAATACGCAGTATTTT.

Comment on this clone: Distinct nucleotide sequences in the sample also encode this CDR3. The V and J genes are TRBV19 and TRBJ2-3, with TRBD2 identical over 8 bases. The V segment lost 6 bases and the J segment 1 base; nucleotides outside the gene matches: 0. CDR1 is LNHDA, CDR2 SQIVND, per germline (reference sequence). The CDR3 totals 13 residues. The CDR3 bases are TGTGCCAGTAGGACTAGCGGCACAGATACGCAGTATTTT. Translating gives CASRTSGTDTQYF.

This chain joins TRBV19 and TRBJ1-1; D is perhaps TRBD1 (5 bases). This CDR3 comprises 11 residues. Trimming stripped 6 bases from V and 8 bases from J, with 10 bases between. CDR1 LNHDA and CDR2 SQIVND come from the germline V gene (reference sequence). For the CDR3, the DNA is TGTGCCAGTAGATCCGGGGGAGAAGCTTTCTTT. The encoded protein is CASRSGGEAFF.

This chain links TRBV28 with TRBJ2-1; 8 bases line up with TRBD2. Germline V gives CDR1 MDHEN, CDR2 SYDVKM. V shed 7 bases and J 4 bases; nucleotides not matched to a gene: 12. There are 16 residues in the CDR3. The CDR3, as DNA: TGTGCCAGCAAACTTACACTAGCGGAACGATACAATGAGCAGTTCTTC. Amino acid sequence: CASKLTLAERYNEQFF.

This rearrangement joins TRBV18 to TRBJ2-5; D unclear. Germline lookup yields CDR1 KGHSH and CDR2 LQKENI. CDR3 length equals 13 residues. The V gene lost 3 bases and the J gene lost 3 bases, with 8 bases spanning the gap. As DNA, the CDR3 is TGTGCCAGCTCACCGATCCCAGAAGAGACCCAGTACTTC. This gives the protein CASSPIPEETQYF.

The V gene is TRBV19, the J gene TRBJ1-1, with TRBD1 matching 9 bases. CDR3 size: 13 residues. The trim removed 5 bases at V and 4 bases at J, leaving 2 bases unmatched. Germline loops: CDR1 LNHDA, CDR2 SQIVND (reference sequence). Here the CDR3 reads CASSWDRVTEAFF. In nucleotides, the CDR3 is TGTGCCAGTAGTTGGGACAGGGTCACTGAAGCTTTCTTT.

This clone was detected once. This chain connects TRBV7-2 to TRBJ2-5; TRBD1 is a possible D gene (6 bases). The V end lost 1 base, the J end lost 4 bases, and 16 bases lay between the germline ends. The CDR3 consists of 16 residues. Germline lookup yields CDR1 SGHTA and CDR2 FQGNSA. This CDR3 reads CASSLVGGVRGETQYF. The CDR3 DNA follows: TGTGCCAGCAGCTTAGTTGGGGGCGTGCGTGGAGAGACCCAGTACTTC.

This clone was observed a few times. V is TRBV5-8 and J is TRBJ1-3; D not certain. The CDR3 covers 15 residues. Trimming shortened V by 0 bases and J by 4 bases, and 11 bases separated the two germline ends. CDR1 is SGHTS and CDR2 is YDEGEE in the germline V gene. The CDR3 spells CASSLDRLIGNTIYF. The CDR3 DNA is TGTGCCAGCAGCTTGGACCGGCTGATCGGAAACACCATATATTTT.

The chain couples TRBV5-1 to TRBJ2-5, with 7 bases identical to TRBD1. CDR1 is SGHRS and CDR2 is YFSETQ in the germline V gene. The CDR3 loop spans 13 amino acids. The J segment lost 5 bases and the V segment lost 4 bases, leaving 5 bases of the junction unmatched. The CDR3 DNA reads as TGCGCCAGCAGCACCCAGGGGGTCGAGACCCAGTACTTC. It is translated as CASSTQGVETQYF. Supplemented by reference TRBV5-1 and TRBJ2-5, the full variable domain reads KAGVTQTPRYLIKTRGQQVTLSCSPISGHRSVSWYQQTPGQGLQFLFEYFSETQRNKGNFPGRFSGRQFSNSRSEMNVSTLELGDSALYLCASSTQGVETQYFGPGTRLLVL.

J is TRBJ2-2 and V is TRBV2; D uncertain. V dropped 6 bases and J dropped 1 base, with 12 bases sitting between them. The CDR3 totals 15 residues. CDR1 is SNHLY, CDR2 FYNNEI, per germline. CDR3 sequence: CASRRLTGNTGELFF. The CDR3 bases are TGTGCCAGCAGGCGCCTGACTGGGAACACCGGGGAGCTGTTTTTT.

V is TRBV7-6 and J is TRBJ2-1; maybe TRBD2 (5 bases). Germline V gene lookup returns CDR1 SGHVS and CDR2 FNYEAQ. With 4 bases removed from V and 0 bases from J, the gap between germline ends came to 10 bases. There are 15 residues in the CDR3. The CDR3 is CASSSVRGSYNEQFF. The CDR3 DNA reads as TGTGCCAGCAGCTCGGTTCGGGGCTCCTACAATGAGCAGTTCTTC. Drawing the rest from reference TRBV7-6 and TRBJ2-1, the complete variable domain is GAGVSQSPRYKVTKRGQDVALRCDPISGHVSLYWYRQALGQGPEFLTYFNYEAQQDKSGLPNDRFSAERPEGSISTLTIQRTEQRDSAMYRCASSSVRGSYNEQFFGPGTRLTVL.

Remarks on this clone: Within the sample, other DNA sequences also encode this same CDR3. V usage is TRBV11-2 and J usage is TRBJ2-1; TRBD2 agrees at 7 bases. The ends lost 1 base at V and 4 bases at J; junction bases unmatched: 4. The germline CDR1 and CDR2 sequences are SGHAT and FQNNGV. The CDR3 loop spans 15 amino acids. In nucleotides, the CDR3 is TGTGCCAGCAGCTTAGGGCTAGCGGAATACAATGAGCAGTTCTTC. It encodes CASSLGLAEYNEQFF.

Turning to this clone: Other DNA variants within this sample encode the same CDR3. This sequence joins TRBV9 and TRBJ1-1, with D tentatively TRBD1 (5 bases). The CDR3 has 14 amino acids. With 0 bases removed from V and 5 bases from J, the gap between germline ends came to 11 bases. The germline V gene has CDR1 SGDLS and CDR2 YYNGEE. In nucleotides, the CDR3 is TGTGCCAGCAGCGTAGGGGGCTGGGGAACTGAAGCTTTCTTT. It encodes CASSVGGWGTEAFF. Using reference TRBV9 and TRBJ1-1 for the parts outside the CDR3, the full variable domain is DSGVTQTPKHLITATGQRVTLRCSPRSGDLSVYWYQQSLDQGLQFLIQYYNGEERAKGNILERFSAQQFPDLHSELNLSSLELGDSALYFCASSVGGWGTEAFFGQGTRLTVV.

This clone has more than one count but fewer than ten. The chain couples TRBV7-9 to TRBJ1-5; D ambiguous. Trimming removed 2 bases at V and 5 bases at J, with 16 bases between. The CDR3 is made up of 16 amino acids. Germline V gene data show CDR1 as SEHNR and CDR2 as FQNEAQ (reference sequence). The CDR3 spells CASSLRRLLRHQPQHF. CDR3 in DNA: TGTGCCAGCAGCTTAAGGAGGCTTCTCAGGCATCAGCCCCAGCATTTT.

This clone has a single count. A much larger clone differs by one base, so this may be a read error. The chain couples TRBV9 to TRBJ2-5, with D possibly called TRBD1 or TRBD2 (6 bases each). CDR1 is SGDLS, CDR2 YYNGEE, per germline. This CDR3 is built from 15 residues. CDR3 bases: TGTGTCAGCAGCCGGGGGCCGTTCGTCACTGAGACCCAGTACTTC. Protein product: CVSSRGPFVTETQYF.

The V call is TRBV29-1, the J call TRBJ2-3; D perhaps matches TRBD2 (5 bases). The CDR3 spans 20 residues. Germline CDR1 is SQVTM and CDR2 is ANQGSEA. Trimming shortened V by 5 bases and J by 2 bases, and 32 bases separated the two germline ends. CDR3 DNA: TGCAGCGTTTCGTCCAGGTCCGAAACACACCGCAGCGGTTTCACAGATACGCAGTATTTT. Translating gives CSVSSRSETHRSGFTDTQYF.

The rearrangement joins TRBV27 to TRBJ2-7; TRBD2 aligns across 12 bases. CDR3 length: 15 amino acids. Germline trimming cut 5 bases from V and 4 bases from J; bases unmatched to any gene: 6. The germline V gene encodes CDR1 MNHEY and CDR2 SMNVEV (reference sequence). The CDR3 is CASSPRTSGEYEQYF. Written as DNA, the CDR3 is TGTGCCAGCAGTCCTCGGACTAGCGGGGAATACGAGCAGTACTTC.

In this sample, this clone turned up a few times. The CDR3 coding sequence is TGTGCCAGCAGCAGAAGGGACAGTGAAAAACTGTTTTTT. Amino acid sequence: CASSRRDSEKLFF. This chain connects TRBV7-2 to TRBJ1-4; the match to TRBD1 covers 7 bases. Germline CDR1 reads SGHTA; CDR2 reads FQGNSA. CDR3 length: 13 amino acids. The V and J ends lost 5 bases and 7 bases, in that order; junction bases with no gene match: 4.

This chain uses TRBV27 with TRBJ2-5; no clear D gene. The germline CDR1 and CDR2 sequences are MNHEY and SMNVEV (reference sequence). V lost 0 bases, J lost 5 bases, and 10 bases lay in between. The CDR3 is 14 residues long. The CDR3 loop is CASSLSYSPETQYF. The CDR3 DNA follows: TGTGCCAGCAGTTTATCGTATTCCCCGGAGACCCAGTACTTC.

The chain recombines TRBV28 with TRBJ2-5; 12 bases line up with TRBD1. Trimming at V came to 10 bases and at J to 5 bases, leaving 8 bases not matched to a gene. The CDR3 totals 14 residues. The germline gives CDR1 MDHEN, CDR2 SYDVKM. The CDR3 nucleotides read TGTGCCACCCGGGACAGGGGGCGACGCGAGACCCAGTACTTC. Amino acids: CATRDRGRRETQYF.

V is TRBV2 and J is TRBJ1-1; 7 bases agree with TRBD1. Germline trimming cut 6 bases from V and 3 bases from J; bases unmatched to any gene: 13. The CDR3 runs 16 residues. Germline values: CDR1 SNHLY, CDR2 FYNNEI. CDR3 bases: TGTGCCAGCAGAGAGGGGGCGGGGCCCCTTTACACTGAAGCTTTCTTT. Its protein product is CASREGAGPLYTEAFF.

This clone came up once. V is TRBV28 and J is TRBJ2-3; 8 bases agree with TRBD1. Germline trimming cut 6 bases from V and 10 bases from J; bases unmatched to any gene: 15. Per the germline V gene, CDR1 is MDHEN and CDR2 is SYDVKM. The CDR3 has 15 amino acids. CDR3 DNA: TGTGCCAGCAGCCCCCCAGCAGGGGGCAAGAGGGCGCAGTATTTT. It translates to CASSPPAGGKRAQYF.

CDR3 DNA sequence: TGTGCCAGCAGCCCCTACAGGGTGGACACTGAAGCTTTCTTT. Translating gives CASSPYRVDTEAFF. The chain carries TRBV5-6 and TRBJ1-1; tentatively, D is TRBD1 (6 bases). V lost 4 bases and J lost 3, with 13 bases in between. In germline, CDR1 is SGHDT, CDR2 YYEEEE. This CDR3 has 14 residues.

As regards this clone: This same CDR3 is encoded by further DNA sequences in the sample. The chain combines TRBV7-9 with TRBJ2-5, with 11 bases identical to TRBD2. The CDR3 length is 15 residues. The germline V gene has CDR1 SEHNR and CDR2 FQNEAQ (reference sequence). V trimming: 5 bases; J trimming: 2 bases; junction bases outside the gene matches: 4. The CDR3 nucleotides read TGTGCCAGCAGCCTTGTAGCGGGAGGGCAAGAGACCCAGTACTTC. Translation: CASSLVAGGQETQYF.

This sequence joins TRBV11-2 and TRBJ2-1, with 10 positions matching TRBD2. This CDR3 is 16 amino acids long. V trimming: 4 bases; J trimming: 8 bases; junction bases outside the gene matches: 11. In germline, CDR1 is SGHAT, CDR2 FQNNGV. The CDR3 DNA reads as TGTGCCAGCAGCTCTACTAGCGGGGCAAGGCTCGATGAGCAGTTCTTC. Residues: CASSSTSGARLDEQFF.

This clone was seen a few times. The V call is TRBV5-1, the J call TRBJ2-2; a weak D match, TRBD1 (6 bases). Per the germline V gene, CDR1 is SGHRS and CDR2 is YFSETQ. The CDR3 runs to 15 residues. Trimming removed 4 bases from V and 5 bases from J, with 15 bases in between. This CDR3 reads CASSRTDQITGELFF. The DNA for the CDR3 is TGCGCCAGCAGCCGGACAGACCAAATAACCGGGGAGCTGTTTTTT.

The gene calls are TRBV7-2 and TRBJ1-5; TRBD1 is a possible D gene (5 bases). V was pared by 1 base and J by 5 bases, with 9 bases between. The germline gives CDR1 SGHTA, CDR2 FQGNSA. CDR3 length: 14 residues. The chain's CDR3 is CASSLGQSHQPQHF. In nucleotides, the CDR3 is TGTGCCAGCAGCTTAGGACAGTCACATCAGCCCCAGCATTTT.